This paragraph covers one T cell receptor beta chain sequence. The entry originates in a study of blood T cell repertoires in COVID-19. Study context: Sites in the United States, Italy and Spain provided acute and convalescent COVID-19 samples.

In the original workflow: The assay estimated nucleated cells by amplifying reference gene primers. Only in-frame clones appear in the TCRdb table, and some are missing; sequencing was by immunoSEQ multiplex PCR. V and J calls and clone size are those listed in that table; D and trimming were worked out from the DNA. Of tens of thousands of clones listed, about 88% are singletons. V shed 3 bases and J shed 1 base, with 7 bases lying between them. This CDR3 contains 15 residues. Germline assignment: CDR1 LNHDA and CDR2 SQIVND (reference sequence). The TCR sequence derives from a man between 60 and 75 years old with acute or convalescent COVID-19. Source material: peripheral blood. The chain recombines TRBV19 with TRBJ1-6; tentatively, D is TRBD1 (5 bases). The CDR3 region has the DNA TGTGCCAGTAGTATCCGGGGGTCCTATAATTCACCCCTCCACTTT. Protein sequence: CASSIRGSYNSPLHF.